The clone carrying this T cell receptor beta chain was counted only a few times. V dropped 3 bases and J dropped 0 bases, with 17 bases sitting between them. This CDR3 comprises 17 residues. Germline assignment: CDR1 LGHNA and CDR2 YNFKEQ. TCRdb re-derived calls from the RT-PCR reads in MiXCR, one entry per CDR3 protein. There are about 680,000 distinct CDR3 sequences in the sample; approximately 15% occur only once, and 3.6% lies in the top ten. The origin of this receptor is a female donor in good health, serving as a healthy control. The sample consisted of memory CD4+ T cells from blood. The V call is TRBV4-2, the J call TRBJ1-1; D might be TRBD1 (5 bases). The CDR3 loop is CASSQGTLAKMNTEAFF. CDR3 DNA sequence: TGTGCCAGCAGCCAGGGGACGCTGGCTAAGATGAACACTGAAGCTTTCTTT.